This T cell receptor (beta chain) was captured by sequencing in a study of shared clonotypes between healthy human individuals. Libraries were prepared by immunoSEQ multiplex PCR; TCRdb keeps only in-frame clonotypes and omits some of them. The sample lists millions of clones, roughly 94% seen once, with roughly 0.13% in the top ten. The sequencing input was naive CD4+ T cells sorted from blood. Specified subset: CD45RA+ positively selected. This clonotype was obtained from a young man in good health.

For the CDR3, the DNA is TGTGCCAGCACCCCAGGGCACCCAGGGTACGAGCAGTACTTC. It codes for CASTPGHPGYEQYF. V is TRBV6-5 and J is TRBJ2-7, with D tentatively TRBD1 (5 bases). This CDR3 comprises 14 residues. Trimming took 7 bases from V and 4 from J, leaving 17 bases between them. From germline, CDR1 is MNHEY and CDR2 SVGAGI.